This T cell receptor beta chain emerged from a study of T cells in women clearing cervical HPV infection. Method: immunoSEQ multiplex PCR; TCRdb's copy keeps in-frame clones and lacks some. The table for this sample gives some 20,000 clones. Turning to this clone: Read data end 3 residues before the CDR3 end; the end is taken from the germline J gene.

V lost 5 bases, J lost 3 bases, and 5 bases lay in between. The CDR3 has 11 residues. Germline assignment: CDR1 DFQATT and CDR2 SNEGSKA (reference sequence). Sequenced input: blood buffy coat. The sequence was collected from a woman aged 18 to 69 with a cervical HPV16 infection that either progressed to CIN3+ or cleared (not recorded which). The chain uses TRBV20-1 and TRBJ2-1, with unresolved D. Partial CDR3 DNA: TGCAGTGCTCGCAGCTACAATGAG. This codes for CSARSYNE. The full CDR3 protein is CSARSYNEQFF.